A selection of T cell receptor beta chains follows, all from one sample in a study of shared clonotypes between healthy human individuals. The repertoire was sequenced with immunoSEQ multiplex PCR; TCRdb's copy has only in-frame clones and lacks some. The table lists over a million clones, approximately 96% of them singletons. Specimen: naive CD4+ T cells sorted from blood. The receptors shown here come from a man younger than 45 in good health. The CDR3 runs from the conserved cysteine through the conserved F or W. D genes are given only for firm matches. Clone size is stated in some rows and not others, as once, few, many or a class when expanded.

>TRBV6-1|-|TRBJ2-7|-
CASSGGHPYEQYF
TGTGCCAGCAGTGGGGGTCATCCCTACGAGCAGTACTTC
>TRBV7-9|-|TRBJ1-1|-
CASSPTVNTEAFF
TGTGCCAGCAGCCCTACAGTGAACACTGAAGCTTTCTTT
>TRBV6-4|TRBD2|TRBJ2-3|-
CASSDSIAGGLSTDTQYF
TGTGCCAGCAGTGACTCAATAGCGGGAGGACTTAGCACAGATACGCAGTATTTT
>TRBV28|-|TRBJ2-7|-
CASSSPASSSYEQYF
TGTGCCAGCAGTTCCCCAGCAAGTAGCTCCTACGAGCAGTACTTC
>TRBV11-2|-|TRBJ2-1|-
CASSLVRGAEQFF
TGTGCCAGCAGCTTAGTTAGGGGTGCTGAGCAGTTCTTC
>TRBV18|TRBD1|TRBJ1-1|-
CASSPRTGESTEAFF
TGTGCCAGCTCACCCAGGACAGGGGAGAGCACTGAAGCTTTCTTT
>TRBV7-2|-|TRBJ2-1|-
CASSQSLAGSLNEQFF
TGTGCCAGCAGCCAATCTTTGGCGGGGAGTTTAAATGAGCAGTTCTTC
>TRBV2|-|TRBJ2-1|-
CASSEERKWGLFF
TGTGCCAGCAGTGAAGAGAGGAAGTGGGGCCTGTTCTTC
>TRBV29-1|TRBD1|TRBJ1-2|-
CSVKDAPGTGGAGYTF
TGCAGCGTTAAAGACGCCCCCGGGACAGGGGGCGCCGGCTACACCTTC
>TRBV4-1|-|TRBJ1-5|-
CASSQVSRNQPQHF
TGCGCCAGCAGCCAAGTCTCCCGGAATCAGCCCCAGCATTTT
>TRBV6-6|-|TRBJ1-2|-
CASRERVNGYTF
TGTGCCAGCAGAGAAAGGGTAAATGGCTACACCTTC
>TRBV6-5|-|TRBJ2-3|once
CASRLGGVRTDTQYF
TGTGCCAGCAGGCTAGGAGGTGTTAGGACAGATACGCAGTATTTT
>TRBV19|TRBD1|TRBJ1-5|-
CASSMNRGGQPQHF
TGTGCCAGTAGTATGAACAGGGGAGGTCAGCCCCAGCATTTT
>TRBV19|TRBD1|TRBJ2-2|-
CASHHTGGNTGELFF
TGTGCCAGCCATCATACAGGGGGGAACACCGGGGAGCTGTTTTTT
>TRBV18|TRBD1|TRBJ2-5|once
CASSPPGGVRETQYF
TGTGCCAGCTCACCACCAGGGGGCGTTCGGGAGACCCAGTACTTC